The 16 T cell receptor beta chains reported below all come from one sample, sequenced in a study of CD8+ T cells in alopecia areata. The treatment was: oral pan-JAK inhibitor, 5-10 mg twice daily. TCR sequencing used cDNA made by reverse transcription of extracted RNA. TCRdb keeps only in-frame clones here, not all; method: immunoSEQ multiplex PCR. Counted here are over 100,000 clones, around 53% occurring once; the ten biggest clones make up 0.45% to 0.5%. The sequenced sample was CD4+ T cells sorted from blood, obtained at week 4, from a patient treated with tofacitinib. These receptors were obtained from a human donor with alopecia areata.

V usage is TRBV5-4 and J usage is TRBJ1-2, with unresolved D. This CDR3 region has 11 residues. CDR1 SGHNT and CDR2 YYREEE come from the germline V gene (reference sequence). V was clipped by 2 bases and J by 8 bases, with 7 bases between them. CDR3 sequence: CASSFSQGYTF. The CDR3 coding sequence is TGTGCCAGCAGCTTTTCGCAAGGCTACACCTTC. Based on the CDR3 plus reference TRBV5-4 and TRBJ1-2, the full variable domain is ETGVTQSPTHLIKTRGQQVTLRCSSQSGHNTVSWYQQALGQGPQFIFQYYREEENGRGNFPPRFSGLQFPNYSSELNVNALELDDSALYLCASSFSQGYTFGSGTRLTVV.

J is TRBJ2-4 and V is TRBV5-6, with D possibly matching TRBD1 (6 bases). Per germline, CDR1 SGHDT and CDR2 YYEEEE. Deletions cut 6 bases from V and 5 bases from J, with 18 bases between. This CDR3 has 15 amino acids. CDR3 loop: CASMRDRTPQNIQYF. The CDR3 nucleotides are TGTGCCAGCATGCGAGACAGGACCCCCCAAAACATTCAGTACTTC.

This clone occurred many times. The V gene is TRBV29-1, the J gene TRBJ1-1, with D tentatively TRBD1 (5 bases). Trimming shortened V by 7 bases and J by 3 bases, and 12 bases separated the two germline ends. CDR1 and CDR2 from the germline V gene are SQVTM and ANQGSEA. This CDR3 is built from 12 residues. In nucleotides, the CDR3 is TGCAGCGCAGGACGACAGCACACTGAAGCTTTCTTT. This gives the protein CSAGRQHTEAFF.

The chain combines TRBV4-2 with TRBJ2-1, with 11 bases that match TRBD2. With V trimmed by 2 bases and J by 6 bases, 6 bases remained unmatched. This CDR3 spans 16 amino acids. Germline CDR1 LGHNA, CDR2 YNFKEQ. In DNA, the CDR3 is TGTGCCAGCAGCCAACCTGGGACTAGCGGAGTCAATGAGCAGTTCTTC. Translation gives CASSQPGTSGVNEQFF.

This chain connects TRBV30 to TRBJ1-4, with D tentatively TRBD1 (6 bases). The germline gives CDR1 GTSNPN, CDR2 SVGIG (reference sequence). Deletions cut 3 bases from V and 0 bases from J, with 14 bases between. This CDR3 spans 16 amino acids. The CDR3 DNA reads TGTGCCTGGAGCCTTGGACAGAGCACAACTAATGAAAAACTGTTTTTT. This gives the protein CAWSLGQSTTNEKLFF.

The chain joins TRBV7-2 to TRBJ1-2; D is ambiguous. Germline V gene sequence: CDR1 SGHTA, CDR2 FQGNSA. The V and J ends lost 7 bases and 3 bases respectively, with 18 bases between them. The CDR3 sequence is 15 residues long. The CDR3 DNA reads TGTGCCAGCAACCCTCCGGCAGGACTATACTATGGCTACACCTTC. This gives the protein CASNPPAGLYYGYTF.

J is TRBJ1-3 and V is TRBV9, with D possibly being TRBD1 (5 bases). V lost 4 bases and J lost 4, with 12 bases in between. CDR3 length: 14 residues. Germline CDR1 and CDR2: SGDLS and YYNGEE. CDR3 nucleotide sequence: TGTGCCAGCAGCTTTACAGGAGAAGGAAACACCATATATTTT. Amino acids: CASSFTGEGNTIYF.

There are a few counts of this clone. The chain uses TRBV7-6 and TRBJ2-3, with D possibly being TRBD2 (5 bases). The CDR3 has 13 residues. The V gene's germline CDR1 is SGHVS and CDR2 FNYEAQ. V was cut by 5 bases and J by 3 bases, with 9 bases left in between. The CDR3 DNA is TGTGCCAGCAGCAAGGACTCTACAGATACGCAGTATTTT. Its protein product is CASSKDSTDTQYF.

This clone was picked up a small number of times. The rearrangement joins TRBV6-5 to TRBJ1-2; D gene unclear. The germline V gene encodes CDR1 MNHEY and CDR2 SVGAGI. Trimming pared 8 bases from V and 0 bases from J, leaving 7 bases between. The CDR3 spans 12 residues. In DNA form, the CDR3 reads TGTGCCAGCGGGAGAACTAACTATGGCTACACCTTC. It yields the protein CASGRTNYGYTF.

CDR3 sequence reads: CASRPTGRYGYTF. CDR3 bases: TGCGCCAGCAGGCCGACAGGGCGATATGGCTACACCTTC. The chain uses TRBV5-1 and TRBJ1-2; 7 positions agree with TRBD1. Trimming cost V 5 bases and J 5 bases; bases outside gene matches: 6. CDR1 is SGHRS, CDR2 YFSETQ, per germline. The length of the CDR3 is 13 residues.

The chain combines TRBV29-1 with TRBJ2-2; 8 bases match TRBD2. This CDR3 has 16 residues. The junction had 14 bases not matched to a gene; V was cut back by 6 bases and J by 5 bases. Germline lookup yields CDR1 SQVTM and CDR2 ANQGSEA. The CDR3 DNA reads TGCAGCGTGCGAGCGTCTAGCGGGTTCGGTACCGGGGAGCTGTTTTTT. Translation gives CSVRASSGFGTGELFF.

The rearrangement joins TRBV6-5 to TRBJ1-2, with D hard to call. There are 14 residues in the CDR3. V lost 5 bases and J lost 4, with 14 bases in between. Per germline, CDR1 MNHEY and CDR2 SVGAGI. This CDR3 reads CASSDDLVSYGYTF. The DNA of the CDR3 is TGTGCCAGCAGTGATGATCTGGTCTCCTATGGCTACACCTTC.

V gene TRBV2 combines with J gene TRBJ1-1, with D unresolved. V was trimmed by 4 bases and J by 3 bases, leaving 9 bases between them. Germline assignment: CDR1 SNHLY and CDR2 FYNNEI. This CDR3 has 13 amino acids. In DNA, the CDR3 is TGTGCCAGCAGTGTGGAAGGGTACACTGAAGCTTTCTTT. Amino acid sequence: CASSVEGYTEAFF.

This chain joins TRBV7-9 and TRBJ2-2; D unresolved. The CDR3 consists of 13 residues. Trimming removed 3 bases at V and 5 bases at J, with 7 bases between. Germline CDR1 and CDR2: SEHNR and FQNEAQ (reference sequence). CDR3 protein: CASSFLGTGELFF. The DNA for the CDR3 is TGTGCCAGCAGCTTCCTAGGGACCGGGGAGCTGTTTTTT.

This clone was recorded a few times. The gene calls are TRBV30 and TRBJ2-7; no firm D call. CDR3 size: 11 residues. Trimming removed 0 bases at V and 6 bases at J, with 6 bases between. Germline V gives CDR1 GTSNPN, CDR2 SVGIG (reference sequence). The CDR3 DNA reads TGTGCCTGGAGTGTTGGCGTCGAGCAGTACTTC. This encodes CAWSVGVEQYF. Looking up the rest from reference TRBV30 and TRBJ2-7 gives the full variable domain: SQTIHQWPATLVQPVGSPLSLECTVEGTSNPNLYWYRQAAGRGLQLLFYSVGIGQISSEVPQNLSASRPQDRQFILSSKKLLLSDSGFYLCAWSVGVEQYFGPGTRLTVT.

V gene TRBV5-1 combines with J gene TRBJ1-4; maybe TRBD1 (5 bases). Germline V gives CDR1 SGHRS, CDR2 YFSETQ. This CDR3 region has 15 residues. The ends were cut back, 3 bases at V and 7 bases at J, with 16 bases in the middle. The CDR3 here is CASSSGGAGSEKLFF. Here the CDR3 DNA reads TGCGCCAGCAGCTCAGGAGGGGCTGGAAGTGAAAAACTGTTTTTT.